Listed here are 11 T cell receptor beta chains from one sample, sequenced in a study of T cell repertoires in cytomegalovirus infection. No cognate antigen is known for these TCRs. Using its own MiXCR run on the reads, TCRdb lists one record per CDR3 protein. The sample yields roughly 100,000 distinct CDR3 sequences, roughly 39% seen once. Sample: CD8+ T cells from cultured PBMCs, taken from culture after CMV antigen stimulation. The receptors originated from a human donor in good health (CMV status not recorded). Some clones in this sample may be carry-over from other donors' samples.

The rearrangement links TRBV19 to TRBJ1-1; 7 nucleotides line up with TRBD1. V shed 8 bases, J shed 1 base, and the junction held 10 bases outside the gene matches. Germline V gene sequence: CDR1 LNHDA, CDR2 SQIVND (reference sequence). There are 15 residues in the CDR3. The CDR3 loop reads CASGHLGQQNTEAFF. The CDR3 DNA follows: TGTGCCAGTGGTCACCTGGGACAGCAGAACACTGAAGCTTTCTTT.

This clonotype was seen a handful of times. The rearrangement joins TRBV12-3 or TRBV12-4 to TRBJ1-5, with D maybe TRBD1 (5 bases). The CDR3 totals 19 residues. V was clipped by 0 bases and J by 1 base, with 19 bases between them. In DNA form, the CDR3 reads TGTGCCAGCAGTTTAGCGCTATTCGGGACGGGAAACAGCAATCAGCCCCAGCATTTT. It codes for CASSLALFGTGNSNQPQHF.

The chain carries TRBV6-6 and TRBJ2-7; 9 positions match TRBD2. The germline V gene encodes CDR1 MNHNY and CDR2 SVGAGI (reference sequence). This CDR3 is built from 15 residues. Germline trimming cut 7 bases from V and 5 bases from J; bases unmatched to any gene: 12. The CDR3 sequence is CASTPTERGVNEQYF. The DNA of the CDR3 is TGTGCCAGCACCCCGACTGAGCGGGGGGTTAACGAGCAGTACTTC.

This chain uses TRBV27 with TRBJ1-1, with unresolved D. Germline V CDR1 and CDR2: MNHEY, SMNVEV (reference sequence). Trimming stripped 7 bases from V and 5 bases from J, with 8 bases between. The CDR3 has 11 amino acids. The CDR3 bases are TGTGCCAGCAACGAGGCTACTGAAGCTTTCTTT. This codes for CASNEATEAFF.

CDR3 nucleotide sequence: TGCAGCGTTGGGGGTGTCTCCTACAATGAGCAGTTCTTC. Translated: CSVGGVSYNEQFF. V is TRBV29-1 and J is TRBJ2-1, with unresolved D. Germline CDR1 reads SQVTM; CDR2 reads ANQGSEA. There are 13 residues in the CDR3. V lost 4 bases and J lost 0, with 7 bases in between.

This chain joins TRBV28 and TRBJ2-2, with 11 bases aligning to TRBD1. V lost 8 bases and J lost 4; bases outside the gene matches: 3. Germline V gives CDR1 MDHEN, CDR2 SYDVKM. The CDR3 extends over 14 amino acids. CDR3 bases: TGTGCCAGCTCCGGGACAGGGGGCACCGGGGAGCTGTTTTTT. It is translated as CASSGTGGTGELFF.

This clonotype was counted a few times. The genes are TRBV7-4 and TRBJ2-4, with D perhaps assigned TRBD1 or TRBD2 (5 bases each). CDR1 is SGHVT, CDR2 SQSDAQ, per germline. V shed 6 bases and J shed 2 bases, with 26 bases lying between them. CDR3 length: 19 amino acids. CDR3 bases: TGTGCCAGCAGTGGTCCGGGACCGGGTGGCGTAGGGCCCAAAAACATTCAGTACTTC. Protein sequence: CASSGPGPGGVGPKNIQYF.

There are a few counts of this clonotype. The chain uses TRBV9 and TRBJ2-5, with 12 positions matching TRBD2. CDR3 length equals 17 residues. With 4 bases clipped from V and 4 bases from J, the junction kept 11 bases outside the gene matches. Germline CDR1 reads SGDLS; CDR2 reads YYNGEE. The CDR3 DNA is TGTGCCAGCAGCTTTCGGACTAGCGGGACCACCAGAGAGACCCAGTACTTC. Protein sequence: CASSFRTSGTTRETQYF.

V and J are TRBV6-5 and TRBJ2-5, with TRBD1 as a possible D gene (5 bases). Germline V gene sequence: CDR1 MNHEY, CDR2 SVGAGI. CDR3 length: 14 residues. Trimming stripped 0 bases from V and 4 bases from J, with 9 bases between. CDR3: CASSYSGPLETQYF. In DNA form, the CDR3 reads TGTGCCAGCAGTTACTCGGGGCCTTTAGAGACCCAGTACTTC.

The V gene is TRBV4-2, the J gene TRBJ2-7; 8 nucleotides align to TRBD1. V was pared by 3 bases and J by 1 base, with 5 bases of the junction left unmatched. This CDR3 is built from 15 residues. Per the germline V gene, CDR1 is LGHNA and CDR2 is YNFKEQ. The CDR3 loop reads CASSQGQAASYEQYF. The CDR3 nucleotides are TGTGCCAGCAGCCAGGGACAGGCCGCTTCCTACGAGCAGTACTTC.

This chain joins TRBV20-1 and TRBJ2-3; TRBD2 agrees at 9 bases. CDR1 and CDR2 (germline): DFQATT, SNEGSKA (reference sequence). The length of the CDR3 is 15 residues. After removal of 3 bases from V and 2 bases from J, the junction contained 6 bases not matched to a gene. This CDR3 reads CSARVLAGTTDTQYF. The CDR3, as DNA: TGCAGTGCTAGGGTGCTAGCGGGGACCACAGATACGCAGTATTTT.